This record covers a single T cell receptor beta chain. Its antigen is still unknown. Arm-PCR of CDR3 regions and iRepertoire HTBI primers were the basis on which TCR beta libraries were built. MiXCR, run by TCRdb on the multiplex PCR reads, gives a single entry per CDR3 protein. The sample shows roughly 560,000 distinct CDR3 sequences, about 16% of them seen only once. Trimming stripped 5 bases from V and 3 bases from J, with 11 bases between. The germline gives CDR1 SGHDT, CDR2 YYEEEE. The CDR3 is 13 amino acids. This sample stems from a study of regulatory T cells in long-lasting Graves disease. Study observations and caveats: Authors noted too few samples as a limitation.

Sample time point: newly diagnosed GD, antithyroid drugs for less than 3 months. Scientists built the TCR library using RNA that was extracted from PBMCs. These records were also assigned to another study, of T cells in Graves' hyperthyroidism and ophthalmopathy. That source adds: When the TCR CDR3 underwent first-round RT-PCR, the HTBI primer set was used.

The chain carries TRBV5-6 and TRBJ1-1; no reliable D call. This clonotype originated in a woman aged 40-60 years with Graves disease. Sequenced here: peripheral blood mononuclear cells (PBMCs), sampled at new diagnosis, from a patient treated with antithyroid drugs. CDR3 amino acids: CASRVAVDTEAFF. For the CDR3, the DNA is TGTGCCAGCAGGGTAGCCGTTGACACTGAAGCTTTCTTT.